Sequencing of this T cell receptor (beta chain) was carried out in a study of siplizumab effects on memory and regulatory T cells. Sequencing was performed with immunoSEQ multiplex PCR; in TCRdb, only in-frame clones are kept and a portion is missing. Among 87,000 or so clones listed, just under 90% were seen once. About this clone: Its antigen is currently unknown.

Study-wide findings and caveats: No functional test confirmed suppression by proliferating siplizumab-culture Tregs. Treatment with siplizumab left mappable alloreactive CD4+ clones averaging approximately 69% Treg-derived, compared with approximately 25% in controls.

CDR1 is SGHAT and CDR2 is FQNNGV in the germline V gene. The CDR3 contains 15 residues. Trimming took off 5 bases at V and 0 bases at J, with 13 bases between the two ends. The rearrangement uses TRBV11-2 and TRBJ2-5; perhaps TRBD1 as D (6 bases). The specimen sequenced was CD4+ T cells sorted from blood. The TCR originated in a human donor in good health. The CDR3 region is CASSPRDTHQETQYF. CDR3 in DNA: TGTGCCAGCAGCCCCCGGGACACCCACCAAGAGACCCAGTACTTC.